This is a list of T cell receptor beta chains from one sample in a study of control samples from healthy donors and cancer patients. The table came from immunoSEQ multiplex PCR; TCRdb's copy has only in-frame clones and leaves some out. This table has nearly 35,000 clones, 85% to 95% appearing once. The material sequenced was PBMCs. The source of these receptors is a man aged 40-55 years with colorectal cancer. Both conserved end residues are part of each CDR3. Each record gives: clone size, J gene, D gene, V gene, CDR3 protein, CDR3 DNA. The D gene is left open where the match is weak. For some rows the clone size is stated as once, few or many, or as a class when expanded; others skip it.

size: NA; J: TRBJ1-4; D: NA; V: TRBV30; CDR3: CAWKRKGLYNEKLFF; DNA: TGTGCCTGGAAGAGGAAGGGCTTATATAATGAAAAACTGTTTTTT
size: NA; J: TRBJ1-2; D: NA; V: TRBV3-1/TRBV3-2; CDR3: CASSQGEGTYGYTF; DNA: TGTGCCAGCAGCCAAGGGGAGGGGACTTATGGCTACACCTTC
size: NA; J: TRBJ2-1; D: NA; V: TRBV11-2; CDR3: CASSLAAIEDEQFF; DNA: TGTGCCAGCAGCTTAGCGGCTATTGAGGATGAGCAGTTCTTC
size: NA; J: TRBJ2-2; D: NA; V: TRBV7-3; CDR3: CASSPYLGTGELFF; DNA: TGTGCCAGCAGCCCCTATTTGGGCACCGGGGAGCTGTTTTTT
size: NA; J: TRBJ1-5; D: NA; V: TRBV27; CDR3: CASSSLGYLEGNQPQHF; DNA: TGTGCCAGCAGTTCCTTGGGCTATCTCGAGGGCAATCAGCCCCAGCATTTT
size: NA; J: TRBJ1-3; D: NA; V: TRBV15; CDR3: CATSKEVLSGNTIYF; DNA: TGTGCCACCAGCAAGGAAGTTCTCTCTGGAAACACCATATATTTT
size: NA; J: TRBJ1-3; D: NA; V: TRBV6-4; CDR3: CASSECWGFNTIYF; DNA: TGTGCCAGCAGTGAATGTTGGGGGTTCAACACCATATATTTT
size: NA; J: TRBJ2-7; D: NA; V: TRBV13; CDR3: CASSPGGHWGEQYF; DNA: TGTGCCAGCAGCCCCGGAGGGCACTGGGGCGAGCAGTACTTC
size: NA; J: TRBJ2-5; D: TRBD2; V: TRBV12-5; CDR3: CASGLDTSGRQETQYF; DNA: TGTGCTAGTGGTTTGGATACTAGCGGGAGGCAAGAGACCCAGTACTTC
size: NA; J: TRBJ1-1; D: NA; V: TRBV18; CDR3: CASSRLEDTEAFF; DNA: TGTGCCAGCTCACGATTGGAGGACACTGAAGCTTTCTTT
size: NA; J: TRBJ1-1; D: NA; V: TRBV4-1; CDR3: CASSQDWSGRRNTEAFF; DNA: TGCGCCAGCAGCCAAGATTGGTCAGGGAGACGGAACACTGAAGCTTTCTTT
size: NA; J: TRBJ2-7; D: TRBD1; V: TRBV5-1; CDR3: CASSTGQGAYEQYF; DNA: TGCGCCAGCAGCACAGGACAGGGGGCCTACGAGCAGTACTTC
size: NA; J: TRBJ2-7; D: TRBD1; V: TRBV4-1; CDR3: CASSQEGQGATSYEQYF; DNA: TGCGCCAGCAGCCAAGAGGGACAGGGGGCGACTAGCTACGAGCAGTACTTC
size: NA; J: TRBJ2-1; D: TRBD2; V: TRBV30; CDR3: CAWTRLAAFNEQFF; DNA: TGTGCCTGGACTAGACTAGCGGCATTCAATGAGCAGTTCTTC
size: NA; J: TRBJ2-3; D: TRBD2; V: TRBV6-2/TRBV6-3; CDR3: CASSYSASGGPLTDTQYF; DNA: TGTGCCAGCAGTTATTCGGCTAGCGGGGGACCCCTCACAGATACGCAGTATTTT
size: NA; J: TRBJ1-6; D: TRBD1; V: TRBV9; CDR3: CASSSQGAPFSLHF; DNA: TGTGCCAGCAGTTCACAGGGGGCACCTTTCTCCCTCCACTTT
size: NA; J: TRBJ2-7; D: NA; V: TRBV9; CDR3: CASSVDQGPYEQYF; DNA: TGTGCCAGCAGCGTAGATCAGGGCCCCTACGAGCAGTACTTC
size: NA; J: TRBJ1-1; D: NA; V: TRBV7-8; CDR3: CASSLTRQGAFF; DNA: TGTGCCAGCAGCTTAACGAGGCAGGGAGCTTTCTTT
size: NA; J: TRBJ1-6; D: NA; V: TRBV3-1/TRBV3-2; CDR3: CASSQAQTNSPLHF; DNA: TGTGCCAGCAGCCAAGCCCAGACTAATTCACCCCTCCACTTT
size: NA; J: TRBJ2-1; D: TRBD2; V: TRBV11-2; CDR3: CASSLEVLAGGPASYNEQFF; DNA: TGTGCCAGCAGCTTAGAGGTGCTAGCGGGGGGGCCGGCCTCCTACAATGAGCAGTTCTTC
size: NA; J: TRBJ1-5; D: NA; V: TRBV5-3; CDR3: CARSLGEGFANQPQHF; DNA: TGTGCCAGAAGCTTGGGAGAGGGTTTTGCAAATCAGCCCCAGCATTTT
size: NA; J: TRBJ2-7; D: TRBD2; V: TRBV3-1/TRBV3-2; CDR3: CASSLRPSRTSNYEQYF; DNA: TGTGCCAGCAGCCTCCGTCCCTCCCGGACTAGTAACTACGAGCAGTACTTC
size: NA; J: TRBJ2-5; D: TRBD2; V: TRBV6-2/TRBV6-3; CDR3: CASTPTLAGGPAQYF; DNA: TGTGCCAGCACCCCGACTCTAGCGGGGGGGCCGGCCCAGTACTTC
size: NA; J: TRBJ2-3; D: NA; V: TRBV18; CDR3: CASSRMGTDTQYF; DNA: TGTGCCAGCTCGCGTATGGGAACAGATACGCAGTATTTT
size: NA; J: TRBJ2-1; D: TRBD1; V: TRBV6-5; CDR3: CASRRDRGGYNEQFF; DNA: TGTGCCAGCAGACGGGACAGGGGGGGTTACAATGAGCAGTTCTTC
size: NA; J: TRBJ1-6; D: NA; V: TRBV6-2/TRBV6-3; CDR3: CASSYSYGGLNSPLHF; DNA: TGTGCCAGCAGTTACTCGTATGGGGGGCTCAATTCACCCCTCCACTTT
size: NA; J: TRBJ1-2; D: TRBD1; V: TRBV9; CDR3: CASSAQGSYGYTF; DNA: TGTGCCAGCAGCGCACAGGGGAGCTATGGCTACACCTTC
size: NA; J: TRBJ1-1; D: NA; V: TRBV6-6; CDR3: CASSSKGLTEAFF; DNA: TGTGCCAGCAGTTCCAAGGGACTCACTGAAGCTTTCTTT
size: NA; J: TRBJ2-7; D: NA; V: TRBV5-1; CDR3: CASSYGRSSQWYF; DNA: TGCGCCAGCAGCTACGGGAGATCGTCGCAGTGGTACTTC
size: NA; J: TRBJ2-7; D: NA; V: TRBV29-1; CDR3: CSVEVGRQNYEQYF; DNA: TGCAGCGTTGAAGTAGGGAGACAGAACTACGAGCAGTACTTC
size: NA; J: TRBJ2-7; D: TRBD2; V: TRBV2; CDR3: CASSEAGGLAGESQYF; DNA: TGTGCCAGCAGTGAAGCGGGTGGACTAGCGGGGGAATCCCAGTACTTC
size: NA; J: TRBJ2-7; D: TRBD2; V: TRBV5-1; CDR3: CASSPDAAGDLSYEQYF; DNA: TGCGCCAGCAGCCCCGATGCTGCGGGGGACCTCTCCTACGAGCAGTACTTC
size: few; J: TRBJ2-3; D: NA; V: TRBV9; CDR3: CASSARGGDTQYF; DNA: TGTGCCAGCAGCGCCAGGGGAGGAGATACGCAGTATTTT
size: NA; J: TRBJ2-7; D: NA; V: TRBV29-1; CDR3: CSVGGGRSYEQYF; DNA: TGCAGCGTTGGCGGGGGCCGATCCTACGAGCAGTACTTC
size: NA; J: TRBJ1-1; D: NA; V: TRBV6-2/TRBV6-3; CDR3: CASSPRRGAVDTEAFF; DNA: TGTGCCAGCAGCCCTCGTCGGGGGGCGGTTGACACTGAAGCTTTCTTT
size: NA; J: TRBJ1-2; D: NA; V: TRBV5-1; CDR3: CASSLDPGTANYGYTF; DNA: TGCGCCAGCAGCTTGGACCCCGGGACGGCTAACTATGGCTACACCTTC
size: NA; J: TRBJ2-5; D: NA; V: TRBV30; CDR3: CAWSLTRPQETQYF; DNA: TGTGCCTGGAGCCTGACACGTCCTCAAGAGACCCAGTACTTC
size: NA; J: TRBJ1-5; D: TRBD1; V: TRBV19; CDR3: CASTTGGQPQHF; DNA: TGTGCCAGTACCACAGGGGGTCAGCCCCAGCATTTT
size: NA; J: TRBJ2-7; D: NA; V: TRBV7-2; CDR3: CASSPIGGIDEQYF; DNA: TGTGCCAGCAGCCCGATAGGGGGTATCGACGAGCAGTACTTC
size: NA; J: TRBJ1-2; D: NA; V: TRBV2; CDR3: CASTEDPPVGYTF; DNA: TGTGCCAGCACCGAGGATCCCCCGGTAGGCTACACCTTC
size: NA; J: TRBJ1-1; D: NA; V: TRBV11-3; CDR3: CASPNTYSDTEAFF; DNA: TGTGCCAGCCCTAATACTTATTCGGACACTGAAGCTTTCTTT
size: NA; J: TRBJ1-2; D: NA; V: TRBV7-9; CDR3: CASCESGGNYGYTF; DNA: TGTGCCAGCTGCGAGAGTGGTGGCAACTATGGCTACACCTTC
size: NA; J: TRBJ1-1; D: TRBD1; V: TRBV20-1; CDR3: CSASPYNWDRGSTEAFF; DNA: TGCAGTGCTAGTCCCTACAACTGGGACAGGGGATCGACTGAAGCTTTCTTT
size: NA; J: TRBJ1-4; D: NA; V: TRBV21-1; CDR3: CASSKGATGGQNEKLFF; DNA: TGTGCCAGCAGCAAAGGGGCGACAGGGGGACAAAATGAAAAACTGTTTTTT
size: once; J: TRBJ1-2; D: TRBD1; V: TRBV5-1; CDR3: CASSREAGQGLGYTF; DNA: TGCGCCAGCAGCAGAGAGGCGGGACAGGGGCTAGGCTACACCTTC
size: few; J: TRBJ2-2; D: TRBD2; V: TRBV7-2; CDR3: CASSPRSGGGTGELFF; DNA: TGTGCCAGCAGCCCTCGTAGCGGGGGGGGCACCGGGGAGCTGTTTTTT
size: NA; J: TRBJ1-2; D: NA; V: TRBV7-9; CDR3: CASSLEAVIYGYTF; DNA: TGTGCCAGCAGCTTAGAGGCAGTGATCTATGGCTACACCTTC